One sample yielded the 4 T cell receptor beta chains listed below, sequenced in a study of OX40 agonist ivuxolimab in advanced cancers. The assay was immunoSEQ multiplex PCR, and TCRdb's table has in-frame clones only and misses some. This table holds 40,000 to 50,000 clones, 91% found once. The input for sequencing was CD4+ or CD8+ T cells sorted from blood, taken in a trial of the OX40 agonist ivuxolimab. The source of these receptors is an adult with an advanced solid tumor such as melanoma, head and neck, liver or kidney cancer.

The V call is TRBV7-2, the J call TRBJ1-4, with unresolved D. Germline V lookup: CDR1 SGHTA, CDR2 FQGNSA. This CDR3 has 14 amino acids. Trimming cost V 2 bases and J 8 bases, with 12 bases left between them. Written as DNA, the CDR3 is TGTGCCAGCAGCTTATCCATGGGAGGCGAAAAACTGTTTTTT. Its protein is CASSLSMGGEKLFF.

V is TRBV7-3 and J is TRBJ2-5, with D perhaps matching TRBD1 or TRBD2 (5 bases each). Trimming removed 5 bases at V and 1 base at J, with 14 bases between. This CDR3 comprises 15 residues. The germline V gene encodes CDR1 SGHTA and CDR2 FQGTGA. CDR3 coding DNA: TGTGCCAGCAGCCAACCGGGGCGGTCCCAAGAGACCCAGTACTTC. It is translated as CASSQPGRSQETQYF. The full variable domain, rest sourced from reference TRBV7-3 and TRBJ2-5, is GAGVSQTPSNKVTEKGKYVELRCDPISGHTALYWYRQSLGQGPEFLIYFQGTGAADDSGLPNDRFFAVRPEGSVSTLKIQRTERGDSAVYLCASSQPGRSQETQYFGPGTRLLVL.

Regarding this clone: A junction boundary mismatches the germline segment, possibly from a read error. This chain links TRBV7-7 with TRBJ2-5; TRBD1 aligns across 8 bases. CDR1 and CDR2 from the germline V gene are SSHAT and FNYEAQ (reference sequence). CDR3 length equals 14 residues. The CDR3 is CASSPGTGQETQYF. CDR3 nucleotides: TGTGCTAGCAGCCCCGGGACAGGCCAAGAGACCCAGTACTTC.

The V call is TRBV5-1, the J call TRBJ2-7; D may be TRBD1 or TRBD2 (6 bases each). CDR1 and CDR2 (germline): SGHRS, YFSETQ. This CDR3 contains 13 residues. Trimming removed 7 bases from V and 7 bases from J, with 18 bases in between. For the CDR3, the DNA is TGCGCCAGCTCCCCGGGGGACACAAGGGAGCAGTACTTC. It yields the protein CASSPGDTREQYF.